The 3 T cell receptor beta chains listed next were all sequenced from one sample in a study of blood T cell repertoires in COVID-19. Measured with immunoSEQ multiplex PCR; TCRdb has only the in-frame clones, and not every one. Among around 150,000 clones, 82% were seen once, and the ten largest hold roughly 7%. The sequencing input was peripheral blood. Source of these receptors: a woman aged 40 to 50 with COVID-19, enrolled during active disease.

V usage is TRBV20-1 and J usage is TRBJ1-1; TRBD1 agrees at 7 bases. Trimming cost V 3 bases and J 3 bases; bases outside gene matches: 7. The CDR3 is 14 amino acids. Germline V gene lookup returns CDR1 DFQATT and CDR2 SNEGSKA (reference sequence). The CDR3 region is CSASQQGKHTEAFF. In DNA form, the CDR3 reads TGCAGTGCTAGTCAACAGGGGAAACACACTGAAGCTTTCTTT.

The chain recombines TRBV9 with TRBJ2-5, with D possibly matching TRBD2 (6 bases). The CDR3 sequence is 15 residues long. Germline assignment: CDR1 SGDLS and CDR2 YYNGEE. The germline V and J ends were trimmed by 1 base and 3 bases, with 13 bases remaining between them. CDR3 protein: CASSVFGGEKETQYF. The CDR3 region has the DNA TGTGCCAGCAGCGTATTCGGCGGGGAAAAAGAGACCCAGTACTTC.

This clone has just one count. The rearrangement joins TRBV7-9 to TRBJ2-1, with 7 bases fitting TRBD2. CDR1 and CDR2 from the germline V gene are SEHNR and FQNEAQ (reference sequence). CDR3 length equals 18 residues. Trimming cost V 7 bases and J 0 bases; bases outside gene matches: 15. CDR3 sequence reads: CASTSTLSGLLSYNEQFF. The CDR3 DNA is TGTGCCAGCACGAGTACCCTTAGCGGGCTTCTCTCCTACAATGAGCAGTTCTTC.